This is a list of T cell receptor beta chains from one sample in a study of shared clonotypes between healthy human individuals. Data came from immunoSEQ multiplex PCR; TCRdb stores just in-frame clones and leaves some out. The sample lists a few million clones, just over 90% occurring once. The sample taken for sequencing was naive CD4+ T cells from PBMCs. Receptors originate from a man younger than 35 in good health. Some clones in this sample may be carry-over from other donors' samples. Each CDR3 is given with its conserved first and last residue. Each record gives: CDR3 protein, CDR3 DNA, CDR3 length, D gene, V gene, clone size, J gene. A D gene is named only where the DNA matches it firmly. Size is stated for part of the rows, as once, few or many counts, or as a class when the clone is expanded.

CASRPDTYNEQFF,TGTGCCAGCAGACCTGACACTTACAATGAGCAGTTCTTC,13,-,TRBV28,-,TRBJ2-1
CAEGTGTFYGYTF,TGTGCGGAAGGGACAGGGACCTTCTATGGCTACACCTTC,13,TRBD1,TRBV11-2,-,TRBJ1-2
CASSLARAGGRYEQYF,TGTGCCAGCAGCTTAGCGAGAGCGGGAGGGCGGTACGAGCAGTACTTC,16,TRBD2,TRBV7-2,-,TRBJ2-7
CASSPPPQGGVHGYTF,TGTGCCAGCAGCCCCCCCCCGCAGGGAGGTGTCCATGGCTACACCTTC,16,-,TRBV5-8,-,TRBJ1-2
CASCSSLTDTQYF,TGTGCCAGCTGTAGCAGCCTCACAGATACGCAGTATTTT,13,-,TRBV2,-,TRBJ2-3
CASSEAWGVLNEKLFF,TGTGCCAGCAGTGAAGCTTGGGGGGTCCTAAATGAAAAACTGTTTTTT,16,-,TRBV2,once,TRBJ1-4
CASSYGLAGLTDTQYF,TGTGCCAGCAGTTATGGCCTAGCGGGATTGACAGATACGCAGTATTTT,16,TRBD2,TRBV6-6,-,TRBJ2-3
CASSPTVGIEQYF,TGTGCCAGCAGCCCCACGGTGGGAATCGAGCAGTACTTC,13,-,TRBV7-3,-,TRBJ2-7
CAISEGAGKRYEQYF,TGTGCCATCAGTGAGGGGGCAGGGAAGCGCTACGAGCAGTACTTC,15,-,TRBV10-3,-,TRBJ2-7
CASRTGLAGVTDTQYF,TGTGCCAGCAGGACGGGACTAGCGGGAGTGACAGATACGCAGTATTTT,16,TRBD2,TRBV2,-,TRBJ2-3
CASSYIRASGINEQFF,TGTGCCAGCAGCTACATTCGGGCTAGCGGGATCAATGAGCAGTTCTTC,16,TRBD2,TRBV7-3,-,TRBJ2-1
CASSSGQAYSYEQYF,TGTGCCAGCAGCTCGGGACAGGCCTACTCCTACGAGCAGTACTTC,15,TRBD1,TRBV7-9,-,TRBJ2-7
CASSREDTQYF,TGCGCCAGTAGCAGGGAGGATACGCAGTATTTT,11,-,TRBV5-1,-,TRBJ2-3
CASSSRAGTTDTQYF,TGTGCCAGCAGCTCTCGAGCGGGAACCACAGATACGCAGTATTTT,15,TRBD2,TRBV7-3,-,TRBJ2-3
CASSHRQGRGTGELFF,TGTGCCAGCTCCCACCGACAGGGAAGGGGCACCGGGGAGCTGTTTTTT,16,TRBD1,TRBV18,once,TRBJ2-2
CASSQTANYEQYF,TGTGCCAGCAGTCAGACAGCGAACTACGAGCAGTACTTC,13,-,TRBV28,-,TRBJ2-7
CASSLDPGASGSGYTF,TGTGCCAGCAGCTTAGACCCAGGTGCCTCGGGCAGCGGCTACACCTTC,16,-,TRBV7-6,-,TRBJ1-2
CASTPNEEIQYF,TGTGCCAGCACACCTAATGAAGAGATCCAGTACTTC,12,-,TRBV2,-,TRBJ2-5
CASSFLGGNSYEQYF,TGCGCCAGCAGCTTCCTTGGCGGGAACTCCTACGAGCAGTACTTC,15,-,TRBV5-1,-,TRBJ2-7
CASSLDVVREQYF,TGTGCCAGCAGCTTAGATGTGGTCCGAGAGCAGTACTTC,13,-,TRBV7-2,once,TRBJ2-7
CASSQDRAAWNTQYF,TGTGCCAGCAGCCAAGATAGGGCAGCTTGGAATACGCAGTATTTT,15,-,TRBV14,-,TRBJ2-3
CASTSGGDNQPQHF,TGTGCCAGCACTTCTGGGGGGGATAATCAGCCCCAGCATTTT,14,-,TRBV6-5,few,TRBJ1-5
CASSLSRGHGYTF,TGTGCCAGCAGTTTATCAAGAGGTCATGGCTACACCTTC,13,-,TRBV27,-,TRBJ1-2
CASSLLNYGYTF,TGTGCCAGCAGTTTGTTAAACTATGGCTACACCTTC,12,-,TRBV6-1,once,TRBJ1-2
CASSRPGQGISGANVLTF,TGTGCCAGCAGCAGACCGGGACAGGGTATTTCTGGGGCCAACGTCCTGACTTTC,18,TRBD1,TRBV5-6,once,TRBJ2-6
CASSLRNRVRGYTF,TGTGCCAGCAGTTTACGGAACAGGGTGAGAGGCTACACCTTC,14,-,TRBV28,-,TRBJ1-2
CASSFRLGDNEQYF,TGTGCCAGCAGCTTTAGACTAGGGGATAACGAGCAGTACTTC,14,-,TRBV11-2,-,TRBJ2-7
CASSYGTGNTEAFF,TGTGCCAGCAGTTACGGGACAGGGAACACTGAAGCTTTCTTT,14,TRBD1,TRBV6-6,once,TRBJ1-1
CATSRALQPQHF,TGTGCCACCAGCAGAGCATTGCAGCCCCAGCATTTT,12,-,TRBV15,-,TRBJ1-5
CASSMTGASDEQYF,TGTGCCAGCAGTATGACAGGGGCATCGGACGAGCAGTACTTC,14,TRBD1,TRBV9,-,TRBJ2-7
CASSLQGLAGGSEQFF,TGTGCCAGCAGCCTTCAGGGACTAGCGGGAGGCTCTGAGCAGTTCTTC,16,TRBD2,TRBV5-8,-,TRBJ2-1
CASSQTAKVTEAFF,TGCGCCAGCAGCCAGACAGCCAAGGTCACTGAAGCTTTCTTT,14,-,TRBV5-1,-,TRBJ1-1
CSAFNPEKLFF,TGCAGTGCCTTTAATCCGGAAAAACTGTTTTTT,11,-,TRBV20-1,-,TRBJ1-4
CASSLASLPLPHEQFF,TGTGCCAGCAGCTTAGCATCCCTTCCCCTCCCACATGAGCAGTTCTTC,16,-,TRBV7-3,-,TRBJ2-1
CASSLIAGGPDTQYF,TGTGCCAGCAGCTTAATAGCGGGAGGGCCAGATACGCAGTATTTT,15,TRBD2,TRBV7-2,-,TRBJ2-3
CASSLTGTRYGYTF,TGTGCCAGCAGCTTAACCGGGACACGCTATGGCTACACCTTC,14,-,TRBV5-4,-,TRBJ1-2